This passage covers 25 T cell receptor beta chains from one sample sequenced in a study of cytomegalovirus exposure and HLA in healthy donors. PCR used 60 Vbeta primers and 13 Jbeta primers. Sequencing used immunoSEQ multiplex PCR; TCRdb keeps in-frame clones, though not all of them. The repertoire holds about 98,000 clones, with around 70% as singletons. The sample consisted of PBMCs. The receptor set was obtained from a man aged 45-65 years in good health and CMV-seronegative.

The V gene is TRBV5-1, the J gene TRBJ2-1, with D perhaps matching TRBD2 (6 bases). Trimming took off 0 bases at V and 1 base at J, with 14 bases between the two ends. Germline V CDR1 and CDR2: SGHRS, YFSETQ. The CDR3 runs to 17 residues. The CDR3: CASSLGRGGGSYNEQFF. The CDR3 coding sequence is TGCGCCAGCAGCTTGGGCCGTGGGGGAGGATCCTACAATGAGCAGTTCTTC.

The chain is built from TRBV5-1 and TRBJ2-3, with D possibly TRBD1 on 6 matching bases. Germline V gives CDR1 SGHRS, CDR2 YFSETQ. The CDR3 has 17 residues. The V and J ends lost 2 bases and 0 bases respectively, with 16 bases between them. CDR3 region: CASSFSHGTTSTDTQYF. The CDR3 DNA reads TGCGCCAGCAGCTTTTCCCACGGGACAACTAGCACAGATACGCAGTATTTT.

The chain recombines TRBV28 with TRBJ2-7; a weak D match, TRBD2 (6 bases). CDR1 MDHEN and CDR2 SYDVKM come from the germline V gene. With 2 bases removed from V and 3 bases from J, the gap between germline ends came to 11 bases. The CDR3 consists of 14 residues. CDR3 loop: CASSLIRRDYEQYF. Here the CDR3 DNA reads TGTGCCAGCAGTTTAATCAGGCGGGACTACGAGCAGTACTTC.

The chain links TRBV7-3 to TRBJ2-5; 8 bases agree with TRBD2. CDR1 and CDR2 (germline): SGHTA, FQGTGA. CDR3 length: 14 residues. The V segment lost 2 bases and the J segment 5 bases; nucleotides outside the gene matches: 4. Written as DNA, the CDR3 is TGTGCCAGCAGCTTATTCGGGGGGGACGAGACCCAGTACTTC. Encoded protein: CASSLFGGDETQYF. Full variable domain (missing parts from reference TRBV7-3 and TRBJ2-5): GAGVSQTPSNKVTEKGKYVELRCDPISGHTALYWYRQSLGQGPEFLIYFQGTGAADDSGLPNDRFFAVRPEGSVSTLKIQRTERGDSAVYLCASSLFGGDETQYFGPGTRLLVL.

V usage is TRBV7-8 and J usage is TRBJ2-1; perhaps TRBD1 as D (5 bases). CDR1 and CDR2 (germline): SGHVS, FQNEAQ. This CDR3 comprises 14 residues. The V end was cut by 1 base, the J end by 7 bases, with 11 bases between. The CDR3 sequence is CASSLGRVWNEQFF. CDR3 nucleotide sequence: TGTGCCAGCAGCTTAGGCAGGGTCTGGAATGAGCAGTTCTTC.

The genes are TRBV10-3 and TRBJ2-1, with unresolved D. The germline V and J ends were trimmed by 7 bases and 14 bases, with 15 bases remaining between them. Germline CDR1 reads ENHRY; CDR2 reads SYGVKD. The CDR3 extends over 11 amino acids. The CDR3 loop reads CAITLMQVEFF. The CDR3 nucleotides read TGTGCCATCACTTTGATGCAGGTGGAGTTCTTC.

This clone has only one observation. V is TRBV19 and J is TRBJ2-7; D gene uncertain. The CDR3 sequence is 12 residues long. Trimming left V 10 bases short and J 1 base short, with 11 bases between. The germline gives CDR1 LNHDA, CDR2 SQIVND (reference sequence). The CDR3 nucleotides are TGTGCCACCACATCTGGTTCCTACGAGCAGTACTTC. It specifies CATTSGSYEQYF.

V is TRBV28 and J is TRBJ1-1; no firm D call. V lost 3 bases and J lost 2, with 10 bases in between. This CDR3 region has 14 residues. Germline values: CDR1 MDHEN, CDR2 SYDVKM. CDR3 DNA: TGTGCCAGCAGTTTGACAAGGTTAAACACTGAAGCTTTCTTT. It is translated as CASSLTRLNTEAFF. Variable domain in full (rest from reference TRBV28 and TRBJ1-1): DVKVTQSSRYLVKRTGEKVFLECVQDMDHENMFWYRQDPGLGLRLIYFSYDVKMKEKGDIPEGYSVSREKKERFSLILESASTNQTSMYLCASSLTRLNTEAFFGQGTRLTVV.

The chain combines TRBV4-2 with TRBJ1-5; tentative D call: TRBD1 (6 bases). Germline CDR1 and CDR2: LGHNA and YNFKEQ. V was trimmed by 5 bases and J by 2 bases, leaving 19 bases between them. CDR3 size: 17 residues. The CDR3 coding sequence is TGTGCCAGCAGCGGGAAATTCGAAGGGGGAGGCAATCAGCCCCAGCATTTT. It encodes CASSGKFEGGGNQPQHF.

This rearrangement joins TRBV6-5 to TRBJ1-1; a possible D gene is TRBD1 (5 bases). Germline-derived CDR1 and CDR2 are MNHEY and SVGAGI. Trimming stripped 7 bases from V and 5 bases from J, with 14 bases between. The CDR3 is made up of 13 amino acids. For the CDR3, the DNA is TGTGCCAGCAATAAAGGGGCCACAACTGAAGCTTTCTTT. It is translated as CASNKGATTEAFF.

V and J are TRBV9 and TRBJ1-3; D not certain. The CDR3 runs to 14 residues. V dropped 0 bases and J dropped 0 bases, with 4 bases sitting between them. The germline CDR1 and CDR2 sequences are SGDLS and YYNGEE. The CDR3 nucleotides are TGTGCCAGCAGCGTAGACGGCTCTGGAAACACCATATATTTT. Translating gives CASSVDGSGNTIYF.

This chain's CDR3 is CASSPIRQGMTTGELFF. The CDR3 DNA sequence: TGTGCCAGCAGCCCTATACGACAGGGGATGACGACCGGGGAGCTGTTTTTT. The V gene is TRBV7-2, the J gene TRBJ2-2; TRBD1 matches 8 bases. Germline loops: CDR1 SGHTA, CDR2 FQGNSA. The CDR3 is made up of 17 amino acids. Germline trimming cut 5 bases from V and 5 bases from J; bases unmatched to any gene: 13.

J is TRBJ1-1 and V is TRBV27; D might be TRBD1 (5 bases). Germline CDR1 is MNHEY and CDR2 is SMNVEV (reference sequence). The CDR3 has 15 amino acids. V lost 6 bases, J lost 0 bases, and 14 bases lay in between. CDR3 DNA sequence: TGTGCCAGCAGGTCTCGACAGACCCTGAACACTGAAGCTTTCTTT. This gives the protein CASRSRQTLNTEAFF.

This clone was recorded a few times. The chain links TRBV7-8 to TRBJ2-1; D gene unclear. The V and J ends lost 1 base and 7 bases respectively, with 11 bases between them. The CDR3 contains 14 residues. Germline CDR1 reads SGHVS; CDR2 reads FQNEAQ. CDR3 sequence reads: CASSLGGTTNEQFF. The CDR3 DNA reads as TGTGCCAGCAGCTTAGGAGGCACGACGAATGAGCAGTTCTTC.

This clone was found a few times. This sequence joins TRBV7-9 and TRBJ1-1; TRBD1 is a possible D gene (5 bases). The CDR3 is 15 amino acids. The germline V gene has CDR1 SEHNR and CDR2 FQNEAQ (reference sequence). V lost 2 bases and J lost 5, with 15 bases in between. The CDR3 is CASSLLQAGRTEAFF. For the CDR3, the DNA is TGTGCCAGCAGCTTACTTCAGGCAGGGAGGACTGAAGCTTTCTTT.

The V and J genes are TRBV28 and TRBJ2-3, with 8 bases that match TRBD2. CDR1 is MDHEN and CDR2 is SYDVKM in the germline V gene. This CDR3 is 16 amino acids long. J gave up 0 bases and V 5 bases, and 7 bases lay outside the gene matches. The CDR3 reads CASSPTSEPSTDTQYF. The DNA for the CDR3 is TGTGCCAGCAGTCCGACTAGCGAACCTAGCACAGATACGCAGTATTTT.

V gene TRBV19 combines with J gene TRBJ2-5, with D uncertain. The CDR3 is 13 residues long. Germline assignment: CDR1 LNHDA and CDR2 SQIVND (reference sequence). The ends were cut back, 5 bases at V and 2 bases at J, with 9 bases in the middle. The CDR3 nucleotides read TGTGCCAGTAGTCTCCCGAGGCAAGAGACCCAGTACTTC. It yields the protein CASSLPRQETQYF. The full variable domain, completed using reference TRBV19 and TRBJ2-5, is DGGITQSPKYLFRKEGQNVTLSCEQNLNHDAMYWYRQDPGQGLRLIYYSQIVNDFQKGDIAEGYSVSREKKESFPLTVTSAQKNPTAFYLCASSLPRQETQYFGPGTRLLVL.

V is TRBV5-4 and J is TRBJ2-1, with D hard to call. Germline V lookup: CDR1 SGHNT, CDR2 YYREEE (reference sequence). V gave up 0 bases and J gave up 4 bases, with 5 bases separating them. CDR3 length: 13 amino acids. The chain's CDR3 is CASSLVEYNEQFF. The CDR3 coding sequence is TGTGCCAGCAGCTTGGTGGAGTACAATGAGCAGTTCTTC. Complete variable domain (other parts from reference TRBV5-4 and TRBJ2-1): ETGVTQSPTHLIKTRGQQVTLRCSSQSGHNTVSWYQQALGQGPQFIFQYYREEENGRGNFPPRFSGLQFPNYSSELNVNALELDDSALYLCASSLVEYNEQFFGPGTRLTVL.

This clone was seen only a few times. This chain links TRBV9 with TRBJ2-3; no reliable D call. The CDR3 is 14 amino acids. Trimming shortened V by 4 bases and J by 2 bases, and 11 bases separated the two germline ends. The V gene's germline CDR1 is SGDLS and CDR2 YYNGEE. The CDR3 sequence is CASSSRSVTDTQYF. For the CDR3, the DNA is TGTGCCAGCAGCTCCCGGAGCGTCACAGATACGCAGTATTTT.

The chain links TRBV11-2 to TRBJ2-5, with 9 bases lining up with TRBD2. The DNA end is a closer match to TRBJ2-7, so the J assignment may be wrong. The CDR3 is made up of 14 amino acids. The germline V gene encodes CDR1 SGHAT and CDR2 FQNNGV. This chain's CDR3 is CASSFGSGSYEQYF. The CDR3 DNA follows: TGTGCCAGCAGCTTTGGTAGCGGGAGCTACGAGCAGTACTTC.

The chain carries TRBV28 and TRBJ1-1, with 11 positions matching TRBD1. The J segment lost 7 bases and the V segment lost 4 bases, leaving 11 bases of the junction unmatched. The CDR3 contains 16 residues. CDR1 and CDR2 from the germline V gene are MDHEN and SYDVKM. The CDR3 spells CASSSPGQGVQGEAFF. CDR3 sequence (DNA): TGTGCCAGCAGTTCCCCGGGACAGGGGGTGCAAGGTGAAGCTTTCTTT. Drawing the rest from reference TRBV28 and TRBJ1-1, the complete variable domain is DVKVTQSSRYLVKRTGEKVFLECVQDMDHENMFWYRQDPGLGLRLIYFSYDVKMKEKGDIPEGYSVSREKKERFSLILESASTNQTSMYLCASSSPGQGVQGEAFFGQGTRLTVV.

Remarks on this clone: A read error may account for a junction end that differs from germline. The rearrangement links TRBV28 to TRBJ1-4; D might be TRBD1 (5 bases). CDR1 is MDHEN and CDR2 is SYDVKM in the germline V gene. The CDR3 has 15 residues. For the CDR3, the DNA is TGTGCCAGCAGTCTCCAACGGGGGAAAAATGGAAAACTGTTTTTT. This encodes CASSLQRGKNGKLFF.

A few counts support this clone. The chain uses TRBV5-1 and TRBJ2-3; a possible D gene is TRBD2 (5 bases). V lost 0 bases, J lost 5 bases, and 10 bases lay in between. This CDR3 is 14 amino acids long. Looked up from germline, CDR1 is SGHRS and CDR2 is YFSETQ. CDR3: CASSLGGSRDTQYF. The CDR3 DNA sequence: TGCGCCAGCAGCTTGGGAGGGTCCCGAGATACGCAGTATTTT.

J is TRBJ2-3 and V is TRBV5-1; no clear D. Germline V gene lookup returns CDR1 SGHRS and CDR2 YFSETQ. This CDR3 region has 15 residues. Between the trimmed V and J ends, which lost 0 bases and 0 bases, there was a span of 8 bases. The CDR3 here is CASSLGESSTDTQYF. As DNA, the CDR3 is TGCGCCAGCAGCTTGGGAGAGTCTAGCACAGATACGCAGTATTTT.

The table lists this clone with a few counts. This chain uses TRBV18 with TRBJ1-2; 8 bases match TRBD1. CDR3 length equals 15 residues. Trimming removed 3 bases from V and 6 bases from J; junction bases left unmatched: 9. CDR1 and CDR2 (germline): KGHSH, LQKENI. This CDR3 is CASSPATGESHGYTF. The CDR3 nucleotides read TGTGCCAGCTCACCGGCGACAGGGGAGTCACATGGCTACACCTTC.